This entry lists 24 T cell receptor beta chains sequenced from one sample in a study of cytomegalovirus exposure and HLA in healthy donors. Vbeta (60) and Jbeta (13) primers were used in the PCR. Libraries were prepared by immunoSEQ multiplex PCR; TCRdb keeps only in-frame clonotypes and omits some of them. Here the sample spans around 120,000 clones, 74% being singletons. Sequenced sample: PBMCs. The receptors shown here come from a man between 45 and 60 years old in good health and CMV-seropositive.

The chain is built from TRBV7-3 and TRBJ2-3; no definite D call. The ends were cut back, 3 bases at V and 6 bases at J, with 10 bases in the middle. CDR1 and CDR2 from the germline V gene are SGHTA and FQGTGA. CDR3 size: 13 residues. The CDR3 DNA reads as TGTGCCAGCAGCTTCATGACCGGGGATACGCAGTATTTT. Protein: CASSFMTGDTQYF.

DNA of the CDR3: TGTGCCAGCAGCTCCACGTCTGGGACAGGAATTATGAACACTGAAGCTTTCTTT. Translated, it gives CASSSTSGTGIMNTEAFF. The chain uses TRBV7-9 and TRBJ1-1; 8 nucleotides line up with TRBD1. Trimming removed 4 bases from V and 0 bases from J; junction bases left unmatched: 13. There are 18 residues in the CDR3. The germline gives CDR1 SEHNR, CDR2 FQNEAQ (reference sequence).

The rearrangement uses TRBV14 and TRBJ1-2; 7 nucleotides align to TRBD1. CDR3 size: 15 residues. The germline gives CDR1 SGHDN, CDR2 FVKESK. Germline trimming cut 3 bases from V and 8 bases from J; bases unmatched to any gene: 12. In DNA, the CDR3 is TGTGCCAGCAGCCAGCGGGACAGACGCCCGGGAGGCTACACCTTC. Translation: CASSQRDRRPGGYTF.

This clone was seen a few times. The chain is built from TRBV5-1 and TRBJ1-2; D is uncertain. CDR1 and CDR2 (germline): SGHRS, YFSETQ. V shed 4 bases and J shed 0 bases, with 19 bases lying between them. CDR3 length: 17 amino acids. The DNA for the CDR3 is TGCGCCAGCAGCCCCACCATCGGACTGGGAGCTAACTATGGCTACACCTTC. Translating it yields CASSPTIGLGANYGYTF.

The V call is TRBV7-6, the J call TRBJ2-3, with D possibly TRBD2 on 5 matching bases. This CDR3 is built from 14 residues. Germline CDR1 is SGHVS and CDR2 is FNYEAQ. V was clipped by 1 base and J by 0 bases, with 5 bases between them. The CDR3 loop is CASSLGTSTDTQYF. Here the CDR3 DNA reads TGTGCCAGCAGCTTAGGGACTAGCACAGATACGCAGTATTTT. Drawing the rest from reference TRBV7-6 and TRBJ2-3, the complete variable domain is GAGVSQSPRYKVTKRGQDVALRCDPISGHVSLYWYRQALGQGPEFLTYFNYEAQQDKSGLPNDRFSAERPEGSISTLTIQRTEQRDSAMYRCASSLGTSTDTQYFGPGTRLTVL.

V usage is TRBV4-1 and J usage is TRBJ1-2; no definite D call. Germline CDR1 and CDR2: MGHRA and YSYEKL. CDR3 length equals 15 residues. The V end lost 4 bases, the J end lost 8 bases, and 20 bases lay between the germline ends. CDR3 bases: TGCGCCAGCAGCCTTGAGGGCGCCCAGGCACGAGGCTACACCTTC. This codes for CASSLEGAQARGYTF.

This chain links TRBV27 with TRBJ2-7; TRBD2 matches 8 bases. The CDR3 consists of 14 residues. With 2 bases clipped from V and 3 bases from J, the junction kept 3 bases outside the gene matches. Germline loops: CDR1 MNHEY, CDR2 SMNVEV (reference sequence). CDR3: CASSLNSGVYEQYF. The CDR3 DNA is TGTGCCAGCAGTTTAAATAGCGGGGTCTACGAGCAGTACTTC.

This chain connects TRBV15 to TRBJ1-5, with a weak D call TRBD1 (5 bases). V was cut by 0 bases and J by 1 base, with 10 bases left in between. This CDR3 is 16 amino acids long. Germline values: CDR1 LNHNV, CDR2 YYDKDF (reference sequence). CDR3 amino acids: CATSREQVTSNQPQHF. Here the CDR3 DNA reads TGTGCCACCAGCAGAGAACAGGTTACGAGCAATCAGCCCCAGCATTTT.

The chain is built from TRBV28 and TRBJ2-4; D is ambiguous. Trimming stripped 3 bases from V and 8 bases from J, with 14 bases between. The CDR3 is made up of 14 amino acids. The germline CDR1 and CDR2 sequences are MDHEN and SYDVKM. The CDR3 loop reads CASSLRLSFHIQYF. DNA of the CDR3: TGTGCCAGCAGTTTGAGGCTGTCCTTTCACATTCAGTACTTC.

The chain employs TRBV28 and TRBJ2-7; 11 bases are a match to TRBD2. Germline loops: CDR1 MDHEN, CDR2 SYDVKM. J lost 5 bases, V lost 6 bases, and 15 bases had no gene match. The CDR3 contains 17 residues. The CDR3 here is CASRGTRASGRRNEQYF. CDR3 sequence (DNA): TGTGCCAGCAGGGGGACGCGAGCTAGCGGGAGGAGGAACGAGCAGTACTTC.

J is TRBJ1-5 and V is TRBV10-3, with D tentatively TRBD1 (5 bases). Germline values: CDR1 ENHRY, CDR2 SYGVKD. The CDR3 runs 15 residues. V was pared by 2 bases and J by 5 bases, with 13 bases between. Written as DNA, the CDR3 is TGTGCCATCAGTGAGGACAGTTTGAGCTATCAGCCCCAGCATTTT. This gives the protein CAISEDSLSYQPQHF.

The chain employs TRBV6-5 and TRBJ2-2; D remains ambiguous. This CDR3 is built from 16 residues. The ends were cut back, 4 bases at V and 4 bases at J, with 16 bases in the middle. CDR1 and CDR2 from the germline V gene are MNHEY and SVGAGI. The CDR3 reads CASSFKAARGTGELFF. The DNA for the CDR3 is TGTGCCAGCAGTTTTAAGGCAGCCCGCGGCACCGGGGAGCTGTTTTTT.

The rearrangement uses TRBV6-1 and TRBJ2-1; D is perhaps TRBD2 (6 bases). V lost 2 bases and J 9 bases, leaving 14 bases between the germline ends. Germline V CDR1 and CDR2: MNHNS, SASEGT. CDR3 length: 14 amino acids. CDR3 loop: CASSELGGMGEQFF. For the CDR3, the DNA is TGTGCCAGCAGTGAATTGGGGGGTATGGGTGAGCAGTTCTTC.

The chain is built from TRBV9 and TRBJ2-4; TRBD2 might be the D (6 bases). Germline V gene sequence: CDR1 SGDLS, CDR2 YYNGEE. With 0 bases removed from V and 6 bases from J, the gap between germline ends came to 13 bases. This CDR3 comprises 15 residues. For the CDR3, the DNA is TGTGCCAGCAGCGTAGTTGGAGGGCCGGGAAACATTCAGTACTTC. Protein product: CASSVVGGPGNIQYF.

The chain uses TRBV9 and TRBJ2-1; D is uncertain. Germline lookup yields CDR1 SGDLS and CDR2 YYNGEE. Trimming took off 4 bases at V and 0 bases at J, with 14 bases between the two ends. The CDR3 is 16 amino acids. The CDR3 loop reads CASSPLAWSSYNEQFF. The CDR3 nucleotides read TGTGCCAGCAGCCCCCTGGCCTGGAGCTCCTACAATGAGCAGTTCTTC.

This clone has a single count. The V call is TRBV10-1, the J call TRBJ2-1; D not resolved. The germline gives CDR1 WNHNN, CDR2 SYGVQD (reference sequence). V was clipped by 0 bases and J by 8 bases, with 5 bases between them. This CDR3 contains 12 residues. The CDR3 region is CASSESFYEQFF. The CDR3 nucleotides read TGCGCCAGCAGTGAGTCTTTCTATGAGCAGTTCTTC.

CDR3 DNA: TGTGCCAGTAGTACCGGCGGCAGAGAGACCCAGTACTTC. It yields the protein CASSTGGRETQYF. This chain uses TRBV19 with TRBJ2-5; D uncertain. Germline CDR1 is LNHDA and CDR2 is SQIVND (reference sequence). The V and J ends lost 4 bases and 4 bases respectively, with 10 bases between them. The CDR3 contains 13 residues. Full variable domain (outside the CDR3, taken from reference TRBV19 and TRBJ2-5): DGGITQSPKYLFRKEGQNVTLSCEQNLNHDAMYWYRQDPGQGLRLIYYSQIVNDFQKGDIAEGYSVSREKKESFPLTVTSAQKNPTAFYLCASSTGGRETQYFGPGTRLLVL.

The chain has TRBV5-1 and TRBJ2-2; 9 bases are shared with TRBD2. From germline, CDR1 is SGHRS and CDR2 YFSETQ. The trim removed 0 bases at V and 5 bases at J, leaving 14 bases unmatched. The CDR3 is made up of 19 amino acids. Written as DNA, the CDR3 is TGCGCCAGCAGCTTGGTCCCAGCGGGGGGACGTCAGGAGACCGGGGAGCTGTTTTTT. Its protein product is CASSLVPAGGRQETGELFF.

The chain uses TRBV5-1 and TRBJ2-3; no clear D. This CDR3 is built from 14 residues. Trimming left V 7 bases short and J 0 bases short, with 12 bases between. Germline CDR1 and CDR2: SGHRS and YFSETQ. DNA for the CDR3: TGCGCCAGCCGTGAGCGAGCCAGCACAGATACGCAGTATTTT. Amino acid sequence: CASRERASTDTQYF.

The V gene is TRBV2, the J gene TRBJ2-7; 8 bases align to TRBD2. This CDR3 region has 14 residues. Looked up from germline, CDR1 is SNHLY and CDR2 is FYNNEI. With V trimmed by 5 bases and J by 7 bases, 10 bases remained unmatched. The CDR3 loop is CASSRSGGTGEQYF. CDR3 DNA: TGTGCCAGCAGTAGGAGCGGGGGTACGGGGGAGCAGTACTTC.

The rearrangement joins TRBV10-1 to TRBJ2-5; D unresolved. The CDR3 consists of 15 residues. Germline CDR1 is WNHNN and CDR2 is SYGVQD (reference sequence). V lost 0 bases and J lost 2, with 10 bases in between. CDR3 amino acids: CASSESRSVQETQYF. The CDR3 DNA is TGCGCCAGCAGTGAGTCCAGGTCCGTACAAGAGACCCAGTACTTC.

J is TRBJ2-5 and V is TRBV5-6, with a tentative D call TRBD1 (6 bases). The CDR3 sequence is 14 residues long. Germline lookup yields CDR1 SGHDT and CDR2 YYEEEE. V shed 4 bases and J shed 2 bases, with 12 bases lying between them. CDR3 nucleotides: TGTGCCAGCAGCGGAGGACAGCAACAAGAGACCCAGTACTTC. Protein: CASSGGQQQETQYF.

The V gene is TRBV7-2, the J gene TRBJ2-1; 7 bases map to TRBD2. Germline values: CDR1 SGHTA, CDR2 FQGNSA. This CDR3 contains 14 residues. V gave up 8 bases and J gave up 8 bases; unmatched junction bases: 12. The CDR3 DNA sequence: TGTGCCAGCTCCCCGGGCCTCCGGGGGGATGAGCAGTTCTTC. Translating it yields CASSPGLRGDEQFF.

The V gene is TRBV5-6, the J gene TRBJ2-1; 7 bases agree with TRBD1. Losses at the gene ends were 4 bases for V and 1 base for J; bases not matched to a gene: 5. Germline V gene sequence: CDR1 SGHDT, CDR2 YYEEEE. This CDR3 is built from 15 residues. The CDR3 protein is CASSAATGSYNEQFF. CDR3 bases: TGTGCCAGCAGCGCCGCGACAGGGTCCTACAATGAGCAGTTCTTC.